The subject of this entry is one T cell receptor beta chain. The data originate from a study of blood T cell repertoires in COVID-19. For the study at large: The United States, Italy and Spain supplied acute and convalescent COVID-19 samples.

The ends were cut back, 6 bases at V and 7 bases at J, with 12 bases in the middle. Per the germline V gene, CDR1 is KGHDR and CDR2 is SFDVKD. This CDR3 is 13 amino acids long. The method was immunoSEQ multiplex PCR; TCRdb's version includes in-frame clones alone and lacks a portion of them. In the table there are under 300,000 clones, under 90% of which are singletons. The specimen was peripheral blood. The chain links TRBV24-1 to TRBJ2-1; possible D gene TRBD1, 6 bases. This TCR derives from a woman between 50 and 59 years old who had recovered from COVID-19. CDR3 sequence reads: CATSPPGANEQFF. The CDR3 DNA reads TGTGCCACCAGTCCCCCAGGGGCGAATGAGCAGTTCTTC.